Included here is one TCR beta chain sequence, with context. Antigen unknown. The data were taken from a study of T cell responses to AZD1222 COVID-19 vaccine. Study results and limitations: It was only a handful of AZD1222 recipients who were seropositive at baseline. Among vaccine-associated CD4 TCRs, coverage spanned spike, with dominance at 160-218 and 743-854. White British donors predominated, females outnumbered males, and clonal diversity was possibly underestimated.

The data were produced by immunoSEQ multiplex PCR, yet TCRdb's version contains in-frame clones alone and is incomplete. Of about 150,000 clones listed, less than 95% are singletons. Germline CDR1 is SGHDN and CDR2 is FVKESK. V was shortened by 4 bases and J by 6 bases, with 12 bases between the two germline ends. The CDR3 runs 14 residues. The starting material was peripheral blood, obtained 28 days after the second dose of the MenACWY control vaccine. The chain couples TRBV14 to TRBJ2-2; D is perhaps TRBD1 or TRBD2 (5 bases each). The sequence derives from an adult who received the MenACWY meningococcal vaccine as a control. CDR3: CASSRNQGAGELFF. CDR3 DNA sequence: TGTGCCAGCAGCCGAAATCAGGGAGCCGGGGAGCTGTTTTTT.